This T cell receptor (beta chain) was sequenced in a study of CD8 T cells in ankylosing spondylitis. Whole-study results and caveats: Reportedly, significant enrichment of disease-linked clones occurred in matched ankylosing spondylitis synovial fluid.

TCRdb re-called the 5' RACE reads through MiXCR, storing one row per CDR3 protein. This repertoire shows just over 300,000 distinct CDR3 sequences, roughly 20% found once; its top ten account for 3.5%. The CDR3 totals 12 residues. Germline V gene sequence: CDR1 ENHRY, CDR2 SYGVKD. The V end was cut by 4 bases, the J end by 5 bases, with 7 bases between. Points on this clonotype: What it binds is unknown.

The chain combines TRBV10-3 with TRBJ2-3; TRBD2 might be the D (5 bases). The source is a female donor with ankylosing spondylitis or in good health (not recorded which). The sample consisted of blood, either unsorted or a sorted T cell fraction (not recorded which). CDR3 protein: CAISGTLDTQYF. DNA for the CDR3: TGTGCCATCAGTGGGACTTTAGATACGCAGTATTTT.